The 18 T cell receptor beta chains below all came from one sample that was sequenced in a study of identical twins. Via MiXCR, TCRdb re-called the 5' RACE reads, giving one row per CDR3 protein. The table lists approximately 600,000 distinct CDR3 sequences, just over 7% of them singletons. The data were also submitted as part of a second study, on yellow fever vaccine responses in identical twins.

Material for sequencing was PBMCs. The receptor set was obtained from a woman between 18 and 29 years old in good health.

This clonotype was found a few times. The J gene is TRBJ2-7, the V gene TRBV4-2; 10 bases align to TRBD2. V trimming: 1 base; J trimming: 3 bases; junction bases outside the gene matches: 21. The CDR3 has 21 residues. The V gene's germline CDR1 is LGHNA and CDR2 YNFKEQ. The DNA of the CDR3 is TGTGCCAGCAGCCAAGTTGATGTGGCTAGCGGGAGCGCCGGAGGGTTCTACGAGCAGTACTTC. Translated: CASSQVDVASGSAGGFYEQYF.

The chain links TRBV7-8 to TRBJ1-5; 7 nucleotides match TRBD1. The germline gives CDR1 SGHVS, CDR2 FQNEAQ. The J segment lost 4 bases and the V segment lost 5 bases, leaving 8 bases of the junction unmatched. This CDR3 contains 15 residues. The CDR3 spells CASSPRDSANQPQHF. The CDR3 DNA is TGTGCCAGCAGCCCCCGGGACAGCGCGAATCAGCCCCAGCATTTT.

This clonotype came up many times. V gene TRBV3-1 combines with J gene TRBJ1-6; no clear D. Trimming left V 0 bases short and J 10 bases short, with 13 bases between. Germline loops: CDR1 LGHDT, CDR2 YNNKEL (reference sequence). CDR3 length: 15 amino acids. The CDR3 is CASSQDLLRESPLHF. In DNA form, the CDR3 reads TGTGCCAGCAGCCAAGATCTCTTACGGGAATCACCCCTCCACTTT.

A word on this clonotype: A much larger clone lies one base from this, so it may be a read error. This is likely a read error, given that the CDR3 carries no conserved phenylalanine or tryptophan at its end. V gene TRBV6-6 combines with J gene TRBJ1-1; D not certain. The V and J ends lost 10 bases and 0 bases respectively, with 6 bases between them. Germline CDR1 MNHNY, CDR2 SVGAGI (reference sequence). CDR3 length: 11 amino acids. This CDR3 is CATGVNTEAFS. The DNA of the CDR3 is TGTGCCACAGGTGTGAACACTGAAGCTTTCTCT.

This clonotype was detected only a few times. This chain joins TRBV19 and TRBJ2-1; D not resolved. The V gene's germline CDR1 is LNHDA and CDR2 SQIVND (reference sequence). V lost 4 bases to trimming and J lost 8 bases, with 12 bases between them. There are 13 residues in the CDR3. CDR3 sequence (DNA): TGTGCCAGTAGTAGGGCTGGGTATGATGAGCAGTTCTTC. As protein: CASSRAGYDEQFF.

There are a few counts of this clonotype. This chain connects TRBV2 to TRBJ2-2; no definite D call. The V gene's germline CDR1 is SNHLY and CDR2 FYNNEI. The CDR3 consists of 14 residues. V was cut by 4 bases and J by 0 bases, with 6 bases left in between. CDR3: CASSGTPNTGELFF. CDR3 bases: TGTGCCAGCAGTGGGACGCCGAACACCGGGGAGCTGTTTTTT.

The CDR3 here is CASSLDGGTAVSQPQHF. The CDR3 nucleotides read TGCGCCAGCAGCTTGGACGGGGGGACTGCGGTGTCTCAGCCCCAGCATTTT. The chain has TRBV5-1 and TRBJ1-5, with a tentative D call TRBD1 (5 bases). V was shortened by 0 bases and J by 6 bases, with 19 bases between the two germline ends. The germline gives CDR1 SGHRS, CDR2 YFSETQ. CDR3 length equals 17 residues.

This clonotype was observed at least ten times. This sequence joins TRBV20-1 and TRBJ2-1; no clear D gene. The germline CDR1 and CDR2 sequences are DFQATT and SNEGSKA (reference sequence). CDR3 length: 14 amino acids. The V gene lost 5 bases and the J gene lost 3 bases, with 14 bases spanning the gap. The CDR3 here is CSAARELRYNEQFF. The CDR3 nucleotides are TGCAGTGCTGCTAGGGAACTACGCTACAATGAGCAGTTCTTC.

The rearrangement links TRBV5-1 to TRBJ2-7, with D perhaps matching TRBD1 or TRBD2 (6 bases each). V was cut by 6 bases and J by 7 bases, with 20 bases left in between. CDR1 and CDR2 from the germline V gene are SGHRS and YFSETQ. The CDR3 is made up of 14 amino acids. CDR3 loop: CASTLSRGGSEQYF. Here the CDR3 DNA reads TGCGCCAGCACCCTATCCAGGGGAGGTAGTGAGCAGTACTTC. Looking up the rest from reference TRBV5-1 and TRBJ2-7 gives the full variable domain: KAGVTQTPRYLIKTRGQQVTLSCSPISGHRSVSWYQQTPGQGLQFLFEYFSETQRNKGNFPGRFSGRQFSNSRSEMNVSTLELGDSALYLCASTLSRGGSEQYFGPGTRLTVT.

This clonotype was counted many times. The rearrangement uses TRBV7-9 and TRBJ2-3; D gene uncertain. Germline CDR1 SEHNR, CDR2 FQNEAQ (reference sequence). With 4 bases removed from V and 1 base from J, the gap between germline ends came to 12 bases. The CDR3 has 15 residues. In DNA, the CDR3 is TGTGCCAGCAGCTCGTCATTATGGGGCACAGATACGCAGTATTTT. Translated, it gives CASSSSLWGTDTQYF. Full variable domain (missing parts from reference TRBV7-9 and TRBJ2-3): DTGVSQNPRHKITKRGQNVTFRCDPISEHNRLYWYRQTLGQGPEFLTYFQNEAQLEKSRLLSDRFSAERPKGSFSTLEIQRTEQGDSAMYLCASSSSLWGTDTQYFGPGTRLTVL.

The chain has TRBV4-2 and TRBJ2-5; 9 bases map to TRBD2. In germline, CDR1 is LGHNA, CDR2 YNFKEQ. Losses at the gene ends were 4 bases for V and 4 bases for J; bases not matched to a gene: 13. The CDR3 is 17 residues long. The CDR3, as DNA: TGTGCCAGCAGCCCCTCCGGGGGGTCTAGCGGGGCAGAGACCCAGTACTTC. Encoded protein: CASSPSGGSSGAETQYF.

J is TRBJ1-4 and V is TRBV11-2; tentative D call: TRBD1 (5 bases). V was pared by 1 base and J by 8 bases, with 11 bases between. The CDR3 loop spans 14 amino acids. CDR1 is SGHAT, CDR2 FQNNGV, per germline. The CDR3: CASSLGTGPEKLFF. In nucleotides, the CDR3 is TGTGCCAGCAGCTTAGGAACAGGCCCAGAAAAACTGTTTTTT.

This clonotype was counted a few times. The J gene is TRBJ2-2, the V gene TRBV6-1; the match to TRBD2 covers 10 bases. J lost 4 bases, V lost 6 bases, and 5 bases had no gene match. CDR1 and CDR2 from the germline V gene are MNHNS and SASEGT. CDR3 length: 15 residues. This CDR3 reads CASRGVAGGTGELFF. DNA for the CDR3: TGTGCCAGCAGGGGGGTAGCGGGGGGCACCGGGGAGCTGTTTTTT.

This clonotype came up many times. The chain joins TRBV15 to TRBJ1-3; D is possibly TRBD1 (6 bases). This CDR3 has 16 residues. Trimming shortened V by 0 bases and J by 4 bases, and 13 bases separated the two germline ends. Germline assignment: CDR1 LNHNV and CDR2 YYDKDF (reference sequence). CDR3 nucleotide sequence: TGTGCCACCAGCAGAGATCGGGGGGCGCCGGGAAACACCATATATTTT. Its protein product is CATSRDRGAPGNTIYF.

CDR3 sequence (DNA): TGCGCCAGCAGGACAGTTCCCGGGGAGCTGTTTTTT. This codes for CASRTVPGELFF. The chain carries TRBV5-1 and TRBJ2-2, with D possibly being TRBD1 (5 bases). V shed 5 bases and J shed 6 bases, with 8 bases lying between them. The CDR3 loop spans 12 amino acids. The germline gives CDR1 SGHRS, CDR2 YFSETQ.

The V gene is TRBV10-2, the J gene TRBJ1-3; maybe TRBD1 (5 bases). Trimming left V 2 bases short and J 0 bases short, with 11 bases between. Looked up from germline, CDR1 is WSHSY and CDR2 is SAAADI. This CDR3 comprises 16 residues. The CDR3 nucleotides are TGCGCCAGCAGTGAGCAGGGCGCCAGCTCTGGAAACACCATATATTTT. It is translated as CASSEQGASSGNTIYF.

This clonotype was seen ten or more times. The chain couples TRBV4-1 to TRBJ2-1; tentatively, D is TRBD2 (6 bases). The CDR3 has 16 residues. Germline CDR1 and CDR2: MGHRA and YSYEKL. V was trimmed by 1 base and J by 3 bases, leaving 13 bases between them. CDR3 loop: CASSQVPETSYNEQFF. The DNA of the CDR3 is TGCGCCAGCAGCCAAGTTCCGGAGACTAGCTACAATGAGCAGTTCTTC.

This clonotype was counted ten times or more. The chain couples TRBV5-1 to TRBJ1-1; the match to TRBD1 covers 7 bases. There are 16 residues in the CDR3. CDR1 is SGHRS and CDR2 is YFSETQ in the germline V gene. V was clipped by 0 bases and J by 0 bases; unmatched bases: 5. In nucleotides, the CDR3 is TGCGCCAGCAGCTTGGTACCGGGACAGTTGAACACTGAAGCTTTCTTT. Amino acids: CASSLVPGQLNTEAFF.